A single sample gave rise to the 32 T cell receptor beta chains below, sequenced in a study of cytomegalovirus exposure and HLA in healthy donors (TCRdb year 2017). Library preparation used the immunoSEQ multiplex PCR assay. A mixture of 60 forward primers for TCR Vbeta segments and 13 reverse primers for TCR Jbeta segments was used in the multiplex PCR. Drawn from immuneACCESS, this table holds only the in-frame rearrangements with V and J called that TCRdb kept. Clones are partly lost; checked studies trace under half to an unresolved V gene and leave the rest unexplained. Present in this sample are some 150,000 clones, around 9% of which were seen just once. In total, the top ten clones hold 5.5% to 8% of the sample. The sample consisted of PBMCs. Source of these receptors: a woman aged 35 to 49 in good health and CMV-seropositive.

This clone has ten or more counts. The rearrangement joins TRBV27 to TRBJ1-2; D is uncertain. The V end was cut by 4 bases, the J end by 4 bases, with 13 bases between. There are 14 residues in the CDR3. The germline V gene encodes CDR1 MNHEY and CDR2 SMNVEV (reference sequence). The CDR3 DNA sequence: TGTGCCAGCAGTTCCCCACGGTTCGGCTATGGCTACACCTTC. Amino acid sequence: CASSSPRFGYGYTF.

The chain joins TRBV2 to TRBJ2-1, with D possibly TRBD2 on 7 matching bases. This CDR3 comprises 16 residues. The germline V and J ends were trimmed by 3 bases and 6 bases, with 18 bases remaining between them. The germline CDR1 and CDR2 sequences are SNHLY and FYNNEI. CDR3 DNA: TGTGCCAGCAGTGAGGGCGGGGGCTACTTCGGCAATGAGCAGTTCTTC. Residues: CASSEGGGYFGNEQFF.

The chain employs TRBV27 and TRBJ2-7; TRBD2 aligns across 8 bases. Germline CDR1 is MNHEY and CDR2 is SMNVEV (reference sequence). After removal of 1 base from V and 3 bases from J, the junction contained 8 bases not matched to a gene. This CDR3 is 16 amino acids long. CDR3 DNA sequence: TGTGCCAGCAGTTTATTTCGGGGGGGGTCCTACTACGAGCAGTACTTC. Amino acids: CASSLFRGGSYYEQYF.

The chain is built from TRBV29-1 and TRBJ2-3, with 8 bases aligning to TRBD2. The trim removed 3 bases at V and 0 bases at J, leaving 8 bases unmatched. Germline V CDR1 and CDR2: SQVTM, ANQGSEA. The CDR3 has 16 residues. The CDR3: CSVDKAGASSTDTQYF. The CDR3 DNA reads TGCAGCGTTGACAAAGCGGGGGCCTCTAGCACAGATACGCAGTATTTT.

The V and J genes are TRBV7-9 and TRBJ1-3; TRBD1 matches at 7 bases. This CDR3 has 15 residues. With 2 bases clipped from V and 2 bases from J, the junction kept 3 bases outside the gene matches. CDR1 is SEHNR, CDR2 FQNEAQ, per germline (reference sequence). The CDR3 loop reads CASSLTQGAGNTIYF. CDR3 bases: TGTGCCAGCAGCTTAACCCAGGGGGCTGGAAACACCATATATTTT.

This clone was observed a few times. The rearrangement uses TRBV18 and TRBJ2-1; 7 nucleotides align to TRBD1. Germline lookup yields CDR1 KGHSH and CDR2 LQKENI. V trimming: 6 bases; J trimming: 2 bases; junction bases outside the gene matches: 10. The CDR3 spans 16 residues. The CDR3 loop is CASSFTGAAPYNEQFF. CDR3 in DNA: TGTGCCAGCTCGTTTACAGGGGCCGCGCCCTACAATGAGCAGTTCTTC.

This clone was seen a few times. The J gene is TRBJ1-1, the V gene TRBV2; 7 positions agree with TRBD1. V shed 2 bases and J 1 base; nucleotides not matched to a gene: 4. The CDR3 is 15 residues long. Germline values: CDR1 SNHLY, CDR2 FYNNEI. The CDR3 DNA reads TGTGCCAGCAGTGAACTCCCAGGGGGGAACACTGAAGCTTTCTTT. Its protein is CASSELPGGNTEAFF.

The chain uses TRBV7-8 and TRBJ1-4, with D possibly being TRBD1 (6 bases). Trimming pared 4 bases from V and 2 bases from J, leaving 23 bases between. Per germline, CDR1 SGHVS and CDR2 FQNEAQ. The CDR3 is 19 residues long. This CDR3 reads CASSSEGGGGALTNEKLFF. The DNA for the CDR3 is TGTGCCAGCAGCTCGGAGGGTGGCGGGGGCGCGCTGACTAATGAAAAACTGTTTTTT.

Points on this clone: Other DNA variants within this sample encode the same CDR3. The chain carries TRBV7-2 and TRBJ1-1; D is uncertain. Looked up from germline, CDR1 is SGHTA and CDR2 is FQGNSA. Deletions cut 5 bases from V and 0 bases from J, with 7 bases between. The CDR3 runs 13 residues. Written as DNA, the CDR3 is TGTGCCAGCAGCCTTCGTATGAACACTGAAGCTTTCTTT. Protein: CASSLRMNTEAFF.

This clone was seen only a few times. This sequence joins TRBV6-5 and TRBJ1-4; D gene ambiguous. V was shortened by 0 bases and J by 14 bases, with 13 bases between the two germline ends. CDR3 length equals 13 residues. The germline CDR1 and CDR2 sequences are MNHEY and SVGAGI. The CDR3 DNA reads TGTGCCAGCAGTTACTCGCGAGGGTCTTGGCTGTTTTTT. Residues: CASSYSRGSWLFF.

V is TRBV2 and J is TRBJ2-7; 7 nucleotides match TRBD1. The CDR3 runs to 13 residues. V trimming: 6 bases; J trimming: 2 bases; junction bases outside the gene matches: 4. CDR1 and CDR2 (germline): SNHLY, FYNNEI. The CDR3 sequence is CASRWDSPYEQYF. In DNA form, the CDR3 reads TGTGCCAGCAGGTGGGACAGTCCCTACGAGCAGTACTTC. Full variable domain (missing parts from reference TRBV2 and TRBJ2-7): EPEVTQTPSHQVTQMGQEVILRCVPISNHLYFYWYRQILGQKVEFLVSFYNNEISEKSEIFDDQFSVERPDGSNFTLKIRSTKLEDSAMYFCASRWDSPYEQYFGPGTRLTVT.

This sequence joins TRBV9 and TRBJ2-4; 12 nucleotides match TRBD2. The CDR3 has 16 amino acids. V lost 4 bases, J lost 4 bases, and 6 bases stayed unmatched. Germline values: CDR1 SGDLS, CDR2 YYNGEE. CDR3 sequence (DNA): TGTGCCAGCAGCCCGACTAGCGGGGGCCTTAAAAACATTCAGTACTTC. Translation gives CASSPTSGGLKNIQYF.

This chain uses TRBV12-1 with TRBJ2-5; the table names TRBD2, a call not compared with the DNA. TRBV12-1 counts as a pseudogene. The CDR3 is made up of 16 amino acids. The CDR3 sequence: CASSFGRTSGGETQYF. In DNA form, the CDR3 reads TGTGCCAGCAGCTTTGGGCGGACTAGCGGGGGGGAGACCCAGTACTTC.

The sample holds a few counts of this clone. The CDR3, as DNA: TGTGCCATCAGTGCGGGGACCTATAATTCACCCCTCCACTTT. Translating gives CAISAGTYNSPLHF. The V and J genes are TRBV10-3 and TRBJ1-6; D gene ambiguous. Germline V gene sequence: CDR1 ENHRY, CDR2 SYGVKD. The CDR3 is 14 amino acids. Trimming cost V 4 bases and J 2 bases, with 6 bases left between them.

The V and J genes are TRBV7-9 and TRBJ2-5, with 7 bases matching TRBD2. V was pared by 2 bases and J by 4 bases, with 10 bases of the junction left unmatched. The CDR3 is 16 residues long. Germline assignment: CDR1 SEHNR and CDR2 FQNEAQ (reference sequence). CDR3 protein: CASSLMGWLAVETQYF. CDR3 sequence (DNA): TGTGCCAGCAGCTTAATGGGGTGGCTAGCGGTAGAGACCCAGTACTTC.

The gene calls are TRBV5-1 and TRBJ2-7, with 7 bases that match TRBD2. The J segment lost 5 bases and the V segment lost 4 bases, leaving 6 bases of the junction unmatched. CDR1 is SGHRS and CDR2 is YFSETQ in the germline V gene. This CDR3 has 13 residues. As DNA, the CDR3 is TGCGCCAGCAGCATGGGACTAAACGACGAGCAGTACTTC. Residues: CASSMGLNDEQYF.

The rearrangement links TRBV5-5 to TRBJ2-5; the match to TRBD2 covers 9 bases. V was pared by 2 bases and J by 3 bases, with 8 bases of the junction left unmatched. CDR1 is SGHKS, CDR2 YYEKEE, per germline (reference sequence). The CDR3 is 16 residues long. The CDR3 nucleotides read TGTGCCAGCAGCTTTCCAATTAGCGGGGGCAAAGAGACCCAGTACTTC. This gives the protein CASSFPISGGKETQYF.

This sequence joins TRBV5-6 and TRBJ2-1, with 14 bases fitting TRBD2. V was clipped by 0 bases and J by 0 bases; unmatched bases: 2. The CDR3 contains 18 residues. CDR1 and CDR2 (germline): SGHDT, YYEEEE. The chain's CDR3 is CASSLGLAGGLSYNEQFF. The CDR3 bases are TGTGCCAGCAGCTTGGGACTAGCGGGGGGGCTCTCCTACAATGAGCAGTTCTTC.

This sequence joins TRBV29-1 and TRBJ2-7; 10 bases agree with TRBD1. J gave up 3 bases and V 5 bases, and 4 bases lay outside the gene matches. The CDR3 is 13 residues long. In germline, CDR1 is SQVTM, CDR2 ANQGSEA. This CDR3 reads CSVPGQGSYEQYF. CDR3 in DNA: TGCAGCGTTCCGGGACAGGGGAGCTACGAGCAGTACTTC.

In regard to this clone: Distinct nucleotide sequences in the sample also encode this CDR3. The J gene is TRBJ2-3, the V gene TRBV6-1, with D possibly matching TRBD2 (6 bases). Germline CDR1 and CDR2: MNHNS and SASEGT. CDR3 length: 13 residues. Trimming stripped 11 bases from V and 0 bases from J, with 12 bases between. CDR3 in amino acids: CAGRGGSTDTQYF. CDR3 in DNA: TGTGCCGGAAGGGGAGGAAGCACAGATACGCAGTATTTT.

CDR3 amino acids: CASSVGGGTGSEKLFF. In DNA, the CDR3 is TGTGCCAGCAGCGTAGGGGGGGGGACAGGGAGTGAAAAACTGTTTTTT. This sequence joins TRBV9 and TRBJ1-4, with 9 positions matching TRBD1. CDR3 length equals 16 residues. The trim removed 0 bases at V and 7 bases at J, leaving 7 bases unmatched. Germline assignment: CDR1 SGDLS and CDR2 YYNGEE.

This clone was seen only a few times. The V gene is TRBV6-1, the J gene TRBJ1-6, with 7 bases matching TRBD1. The CDR3 totals 15 residues. Germline V gives CDR1 MNHNS, CDR2 SASEGT. V was pared by 3 bases and J by 3 bases, with 2 bases of the junction left unmatched. The CDR3 DNA sequence: TGTGCCAGCAGTGAGACAGGGAGCTATAATTCACCCCTCCACTTT. It codes for CASSETGSYNSPLHF.

A few counts support this clone. The V gene is TRBV9, the J gene TRBJ2-1, with D tentatively TRBD2 (5 bases). The CDR3 consists of 15 residues. Germline values: CDR1 SGDLS, CDR2 YYNGEE. Trimming stripped 4 bases from V and 2 bases from J, with 13 bases between. The CDR3 protein is CASSPSGNTYNEQFF. The CDR3 DNA follows: TGTGCCAGCAGCCCTTCCGGGAATACCTACAATGAGCAGTTCTTC.

This clone came up a few times. The J gene is TRBJ2-7, the V gene TRBV5-4; the D gene is possibly TRBD1 (5 bases). CDR3 length equals 12 residues. CDR1 is SGHNT and CDR2 is YYREEE in the germline V gene (reference sequence). V dropped 5 bases and J dropped 7 bases, with 13 bases sitting between them. CDR3 sequence reads: CASSPQGSEQYF. DNA of the CDR3: TGTGCCAGCAGTCCCCAGGGTTCTGAGCAGTACTTC. Using reference TRBV5-4 and TRBJ2-7 for the parts outside the CDR3, the full variable domain is ETGVTQSPTHLIKTRGQQVTLRCSSQSGHNTVSWYQQALGQGPQFIFQYYREEENGRGNFPPRFSGLQFPNYSSELNVNALELDDSALYLCASSPQGSEQYFGPGTRLTVT.

The table lists this clone with a few counts. The sample has other DNA sequences that encode this CDR3 too. J is TRBJ1-1 and V is TRBV29-1; possibly TRBD1 for D (5 bases). The CDR3 sequence is 12 residues long. Trimming took off 3 bases at V and 3 bases at J, with 8 bases between the two ends. Germline CDR1 is SQVTM and CDR2 is ANQGSEA. The CDR3 DNA reads as TGCAGCGTTGAGGGGGGTTACACTGAAGCTTTCTTT. This gives the protein CSVEGGYTEAFF.

In its sample, this clone was seen a few times. This sequence joins TRBV5-1 and TRBJ2-7; TRBD1 matches 7 bases. The CDR3 spans 13 residues. The trim removed 4 bases at V and 2 bases at J, leaving 3 bases unmatched. Germline CDR1 and CDR2: SGHRS and YFSETQ. CDR3 loop: CASSIGQAYEQYF. The CDR3, as DNA: TGCGCCAGCAGCATCGGACAGGCCTACGAGCAGTACTTC.

The rearrangement joins TRBV19 to TRBJ2-5; the D gene is possibly TRBD2 (6 bases). Germline loops: CDR1 LNHDA, CDR2 SQIVND (reference sequence). The CDR3 runs 14 residues. V lost 6 bases, J lost 4 bases, and 15 bases lay in between. This chain's CDR3 is CASSPGTLGETQYF. The DNA of the CDR3 is TGTGCCAGTAGCCCCGGGACTCTCGGAGAGACCCAGTACTTC.

The rearrangement uses TRBV6-1 and TRBJ2-7; TRBD1 agrees at 8 bases. CDR1 and CDR2 from the germline V gene are MNHNS and SASEGT. The V and J ends lost 5 bases and 2 bases, in that order; junction bases with no gene match: 5. The CDR3 length is 14 residues. As DNA, the CDR3 is TGTGCCAGCAGTCCCCGACAGGGGACCTACGAGCAGTACTTC. This codes for CASSPRQGTYEQYF.

A few counts support this clone. Compared with germline, one end of the junction differs, possibly owing to a read error. The chain is built from TRBV5-6 and TRBJ2-7; D gene ambiguous. CDR1 and CDR2 (germline): SGHDT, YYEEEE. This CDR3 spans 11 amino acids. CDR3 protein: CASSFSHEQYF. The CDR3 DNA sequence: TGTGCCAGCAGCTTCTCCCACGAGCAGTACTTC.

A few counts support this clone. The CDR3 reads CASRARQGNTEAFF. CDR3 nucleotides: TGTGCCAGCAGGGCCCGACAGGGAAACACTGAAGCTTTCTTT. The rearrangement joins TRBV6-1 to TRBJ1-1, with 7 nucleotides matching TRBD1. This CDR3 region has 14 residues. CDR1 is MNHNS, CDR2 SASEGT, per germline. V shed 6 bases and J 2 bases; nucleotides not matched to a gene: 6.

This chain joins TRBV11-3 and TRBJ1-1, with no clear D. Germline-derived CDR1 and CDR2 are SGHNT and YENEEA. Trimming cost V 5 bases and J 1 base, with 8 bases left between them. The CDR3 spans 13 residues. CDR3 bases: TGTGCCAGCAGCCTGGACTGGAACACTGAAGCTTTCTTT. Protein product: CASSLDWNTEAFF.

This clone was observed a handful of times. The rearrangement joins TRBV2 to TRBJ1-2; D call uncertain. V was cut by 6 bases and J by 8 bases, with 13 bases left in between. The CDR3 length is 12 residues. Germline V lookup: CDR1 SNHLY, CDR2 FYNNEI. CDR3 sequence (DNA): TGTGCCAGCAGGCCGGGAGCGGGGGGCTACACCTTC. Its translation: CASRPGAGGYTF.